A single sample is the source of the 32 T cell receptor beta chains below, sequenced in a study of blood T cell repertoires in COVID-19. Profiled with immunoSEQ multiplex PCR; TCRdb holds only in-frame clones, not every one. The sample holds approximately 110,000 clones; around 85% are singletons and the top ten take 20% to 25%. The sequencing sample was made of peripheral blood. Receptors were obtained from a man in his 70s with active or convalescent COVID-19.

This clone has a handful of counts. The chain uses TRBV18 and TRBJ1-2; 7 bases are shared with TRBD1. V shed 1 base, J shed 5 bases, and the junction held 10 bases outside the gene matches. This CDR3 is 16 amino acids long. The V gene's germline CDR1 is KGHSH and CDR2 LQKENI. CDR3 DNA sequence: TGTGCCAGCTCACCACAGGAGGCAGGGGGACGGTATGGCTACACCTTC. This sequence encodes CASSPQEAGGRYGYTF. Using reference TRBV18 and TRBJ1-2 for the parts outside the CDR3, the full variable domain is NAGVMQNPRHLVRRRGQEARLRCSPMKGHSHVYWYRQLPEEGLKFMVYLQKENIIDESGMPKERFSAEFPKEGPSILRIQQVVRGDSAAYFCASSPQEAGGRYGYTFGSGTRLTVV.

V gene TRBV24-1 combines with J gene TRBJ2-2; a possible D gene is TRBD1 (5 bases). The CDR3 is 16 residues long. V was clipped by 1 base and J by 4 bases, with 12 bases between them. Looked up from germline, CDR1 is KGHDR and CDR2 is SFDVKD. In DNA form, the CDR3 reads TGTGCCACCAGTGATTTCGTCAGGGTGGGCACCGGGGAGCTGTTTTTT. It is translated as CATSDFVRVGTGELFF.

The rearrangement joins TRBV9 to TRBJ2-2; a weak D match, TRBD2 (6 bases). CDR1 SGDLS and CDR2 YYNGEE come from the germline V gene. Trimming left V 0 bases short and J 1 base short, with 10 bases between. The CDR3 runs to 16 residues. In nucleotides, the CDR3 is TGTGCCAGCAGCGTAGCTTTAGCGGAGAACACCGGGGAGCTGTTTTTT. This sequence encodes CASSVALAENTGELFF.

A remark on this clone: The same CDR3 also results from other DNA sequences found in this sample. The rearrangement uses TRBV27 and TRBJ1-2; 7 positions agree with TRBD1. CDR3 size: 15 residues. V was pared by 2 bases and J by 3 bases, with 6 bases of the junction left unmatched. Germline V gene lookup returns CDR1 MNHEY and CDR2 SMNVEV (reference sequence). CDR3 residues: CASSLSPGGYYGYTF. CDR3 sequence (DNA): TGTGCCAGCAGTTTAAGCCCAGGGGGGTACTATGGCTACACCTTC.

In DNA form, the CDR3 reads TGTGCCCTCCAGTGGGCACTGAACACTGAAGCTTTCTTT. It yields the protein CALQWALNTEAFF. The V and J genes are TRBV2 and TRBJ1-1; D unclear. Trimming took 11 bases from V and 0 from J, leaving 13 bases between them. From germline, CDR1 is SNHLY and CDR2 FYNNEI. This CDR3 has 13 residues.

The CDR3 coding sequence is TGTGCCAGCTCACCGCTGGAGGGTAGCTTGGGCGAGCAGTACTTC. Its translation is CASSPLEGSLGEQYF. The J gene is TRBJ2-7, the V gene TRBV18; maybe TRBD2 (6 bases). V was shortened by 3 bases and J by 6 bases, with 18 bases between the two germline ends. Germline loops: CDR1 KGHSH, CDR2 LQKENI. The CDR3 runs 15 residues.

This chain links TRBV10-2 with TRBJ2-1; 7 bases are a match to TRBD2. The CDR3 has 14 residues. Germline loops: CDR1 WSHSY, CDR2 SAAADI. The ends lost 6 bases at V and 2 bases at J; junction bases unmatched: 4. CDR3 in DNA: TGCGCCAGCAGCCCAGCGGGGACCTACAATGAGCAGTTCTTC. As protein: CASSPAGTYNEQFF.

V gene TRBV9 combines with J gene TRBJ1-3; the match to TRBD1 covers 9 bases. Germline loops: CDR1 SGDLS, CDR2 YYNGEE. Trimming took 3 bases from V and 1 from J; bases not matched to a gene: 8. This CDR3 spans 17 amino acids. In DNA form, the CDR3 reads TGTGCCAGCAGCGGTGGGACAGGGAGGATTTCTGGAAACACCATATATTTT. It codes for CASSGGTGRISGNTIYF. Full variable domain (rest looked up from reference TRBV9 and TRBJ1-3): DSGVTQTPKHLITATGQRVTLRCSPRSGDLSVYWYQQSLDQGLQFLIQYYNGEERAKGNILERFSAQQFPDLHSELNLSSLELGDSALYFCASSGGTGRISGNTIYFGEGSWLTVV.

This rearrangement joins TRBV7-9 to TRBJ2-7, with D uncertain. From germline, CDR1 is SEHNR and CDR2 FQNEAQ (reference sequence). This CDR3 comprises 15 residues. The V end lost 3 bases, the J end lost 0 bases, and 12 bases lay between the germline ends. CDR3 in amino acids: CASSFVASVSYEQYF. CDR3 coding DNA: TGTGCCAGCAGCTTCGTCGCGTCGGTCTCCTACGAGCAGTACTTC.

This rearrangement joins TRBV6-6 to TRBJ1-4, with D possibly TRBD1 on 6 matching bases. The CDR3 runs to 15 residues. The V and J ends lost 7 bases and 2 bases respectively, with 14 bases between them. Germline V gene lookup returns CDR1 MNHNY and CDR2 SVGAGI (reference sequence). As DNA, the CDR3 is TGTGCCAGCACCCTAGGAGACAGGACTAATGAAAAACTGTTTTTT. It encodes CASTLGDRTNEKLFF.

The chain uses TRBV5-6 and TRBJ1-6; D is unclear. The length of the CDR3 is 17 residues. Germline-derived CDR1 and CDR2 are SGHDT and YYEEEE. The V end lost 1 base, the J end lost 5 bases, and 16 bases lay between the germline ends. The CDR3 nucleotides read TGTGCCAGCAGCTTGCTGGCACAGATGGCAAATAATTCACCCCTCCACTTT. Encoded protein: CASSLLAQMANNSPLHF.

This CDR3 reads CASSLAVAGNYEQYF. CDR3 nucleotide sequence: TGCGCCAGCAGCTTGGCCGTAGCGGGGAACTACGAGCAGTACTTC. This chain joins TRBV5-1 and TRBJ2-7, with 8 bases aligning to TRBD2. The germline V gene encodes CDR1 SGHRS and CDR2 YFSETQ. The CDR3 is made up of 15 amino acids. Trimming at V came to 0 bases and at J to 3 bases, leaving 5 bases not matched to a gene.

The chain combines TRBV5-5 with TRBJ1-1; maybe TRBD1 (5 bases). The CDR3 length is 13 residues. Trimming shortened V by 4 bases and J by 3 bases, and 10 bases separated the two germline ends. CDR1 SGHKS and CDR2 YYEKEE come from the germline V gene (reference sequence). CDR3 sequence (DNA): TGTGCCAGCAGCACCGCGGGGGACACTGAAGCTTTCTTT. The encoded protein is CASSTAGDTEAFF.

The gene calls are TRBV6-4 and TRBJ1-6, with D tentatively TRBD1 (5 bases). CDR1 is MRHNA and CDR2 is SNTAGT in the germline V gene. Deletions cut 6 bases from V and 8 bases from J, with 17 bases between. The CDR3 is 15 amino acids. CDR3 amino acids: CASRPTPGVDSPLHF. The CDR3 nucleotides are TGTGCCAGCAGGCCTACACCGGGGGTTGATTCACCCCTCCACTTT.

The rearrangement links TRBV19 to TRBJ1-2, with D possibly TRBD1 on 5 matching bases. Germline CDR1 LNHDA, CDR2 SQIVND (reference sequence). CDR3 size: 16 residues. The V and J ends lost 10 bases and 3 bases respectively, with 24 bases between them. In DNA form, the CDR3 reads TGTGCCACCCACCACTTTGGGGGAGGGAAAGACTATGGCTACACCTTC. Translation: CATHHFGGGKDYGYTF.

This clone was counted a few times. The chain links TRBV5-6 to TRBJ1-1; D unresolved. CDR1 is SGHDT, CDR2 YYEEEE, per germline. The CDR3 consists of 16 residues. Trimming removed 0 bases at V and 1 base at J, with 13 bases between. The CDR3 sequence is CASSLASGIWNTEAFF. Written as DNA, the CDR3 is TGTGCCAGCAGCTTGGCTTCAGGAATTTGGAACACTGAAGCTTTCTTT.

The chain employs TRBV5-1 and TRBJ1-6, with unresolved D. V was trimmed by 6 bases and J by 7 bases, leaving 20 bases between them. Germline V gives CDR1 SGHRS, CDR2 YFSETQ. The CDR3 loop spans 16 amino acids. The CDR3 protein is CASTGGSGGENSPLHF. The CDR3 region has the DNA TGCGCCAGCACCGGAGGGAGCGGAGGAGAGAATTCACCCCTCCACTTT. Drawing the rest from reference TRBV5-1 and TRBJ1-6, the complete variable domain is KAGVTQTPRYLIKTRGQQVTLSCSPISGHRSVSWYQQTPGQGLQFLFEYFSETQRNKGNFPGRFSGRQFSNSRSEMNVSTLELGDSALYLCASTGGSGGENSPLHFGNGTRLTVT.

The rearrangement joins TRBV13 to TRBJ1-6; 9 bases map to TRBD1. The CDR3 is made up of 16 amino acids. From germline, CDR1 is PRHDT and CDR2 FYEKMQ (reference sequence). V shed 0 bases, J shed 7 bases, and the junction held 4 bases outside the gene matches. In DNA form, the CDR3 reads TGTGCCAGCAGCTTAGGCTCCGGGACAGGGAATTCACCCCTCCACTTT. Its protein product is CASSLGSGTGNSPLHF.

This sequence joins TRBV6-6 and TRBJ1-1; unclear D gene. The V end lost 2 bases, the J end lost 1 base, and 8 bases lay between the germline ends. The CDR3 contains 14 residues. Germline V CDR1 and CDR2: MNHNY, SVGAGI (reference sequence). CDR3 sequence reads: CASSYAGSNTEAFF. The DNA of the CDR3 is TGTGCCAGCAGTTACGCCGGGTCGAACACTGAAGCTTTCTTT.

The chain links TRBV5-8 to TRBJ2-2, with 7 bases matching TRBD1. V lost 3 bases, J lost 3 bases, and 2 bases stayed unmatched. Germline loops: CDR1 SGHTS, CDR2 YDEGEE. This CDR3 is 14 amino acids long. For the CDR3, the DNA is TGTGCCAGCAGCTACACAGGGGACACCGGGGAGCTGTTTTTT. Translation: CASSYTGDTGELFF.

The genes are TRBV5-1 and TRBJ2-1; TRBD2 might be the D (5 bases). Trimming took off 3 bases at V and 9 bases at J, with 13 bases between the two ends. From germline, CDR1 is SGHRS and CDR2 YFSETQ. The CDR3 runs 13 residues. In DNA, the CDR3 is TGCGCCAGCAGCTCCCTCGGGGTCGGTGAGCAGTTCTTC. Translation gives CASSSLGVGEQFF.

This chain joins TRBV5-4 and TRBJ2-1, with D possibly matching TRBD2 (7 bases). The CDR3 spans 15 residues. V was trimmed by 0 bases and J by 5 bases, leaving 12 bases between them. Germline CDR1 reads SGHNT; CDR2 reads YYREEE (reference sequence). CDR3 amino acids: CASSLGSGGHNEQFF. The DNA for the CDR3 is TGTGCCAGCAGCTTGGGTTCGGGGGGCCACAATGAGCAGTTCTTC. The complete variable domain, with remaining parts taken from reference TRBV5-4 and TRBJ2-1, reads ETGVTQSPTHLIKTRGQQVTLRCSSQSGHNTVSWYQQALGQGPQFIFQYYREEENGRGNFPPRFSGLQFPNYSSELNVNALELDDSALYLCASSLGSGGHNEQFFGPGTRLTVL.

This clone was seen only a few times. The gene calls are TRBV5-1 and TRBJ1-6, with a possible D match to TRBD1 (6 bases). The CDR3 contains 17 residues. Looked up from germline, CDR1 is SGHRS and CDR2 is YFSETQ. The V gene lost 1 base and the J gene lost 4 bases, with 15 bases spanning the gap. The chain's CDR3 is CASSLWMRGSYNSPLHF. As DNA, the CDR3 is TGCGCCAGCAGCTTGTGGATGAGGGGGAGTTATAATTCACCCCTCCACTTT.

This clone was observed a handful of times. The CDR3: CASSLWFGAGEQYF. As DNA, the CDR3 is TGTGCCAGCAGCTTATGGTTTGGGGCTGGGGAGCAGTACTTC. This chain connects TRBV6-5 to TRBJ2-7; maybe TRBD1 (5 bases). V lost 6 bases and J lost 7, with 19 bases in between. This CDR3 is 14 amino acids long. Germline CDR1 and CDR2: MNHEY and SVGAGI.

The CDR3 nucleotides are TGTGCCAGCAGTAAAGGACAGGGTGACACCATATATTTT. This translates into CASSKGQGDTIYF. The rearrangement links TRBV2 to TRBJ1-3; 8 bases fit TRBD1. CDR1 and CDR2 from the germline V gene are SNHLY and FYNNEI. There are 13 residues in the CDR3. V shed 5 bases and J 8 bases; nucleotides not matched to a gene: 5.

The chain is built from TRBV28 and TRBJ2-1, with TRBD2 matching over 11 bases. Looked up from germline, CDR1 is MDHEN and CDR2 is SYDVKM. This CDR3 is built from 15 residues. J lost 8 bases, V lost 6 bases, and 9 bases had no gene match. This CDR3 reads CASSTLAGGWDEQFF. As DNA, the CDR3 is TGTGCCAGCAGCACTTTAGCGGGAGGGTGGGATGAGCAGTTCTTC. The entire variable domain, with the rest obtained from reference TRBV28 and TRBJ2-1, is as follows: DVKVTQSSRYLVKRTGEKVFLECVQDMDHENMFWYRQDPGLGLRLIYFSYDVKMKEKGDIPEGYSVSREKKERFSLILESASTNQTSMYLCASSTLAGGWDEQFFGPGTRLTVL.

The chain carries TRBV6-5 and TRBJ2-1, with D perhaps matching TRBD2 (6 bases). The germline V gene encodes CDR1 MNHEY and CDR2 SVGAGI. The V gene lost 7 bases and the J gene lost 0 bases, with 13 bases spanning the gap. The CDR3 has 15 amino acids. In DNA, the CDR3 is TGTGCCAGCAAAAGGGCGGGGAACTCCTACAATGAGCAGTTCTTC. Encoded protein: CASKRAGNSYNEQFF.

The gene calls are TRBV9 and TRBJ2-2; D gene uncertain. This CDR3 is 13 amino acids long. The germline CDR1 and CDR2 sequences are SGDLS and YYNGEE. Between the trimmed V and J ends, which lost 0 bases and 5 bases, there was a span of 5 bases. The CDR3 nucleotides are TGTGCCAGCAGCGTAGTAGATACCGGGGAGCTGTTTTTT. Translation: CASSVVDTGELFF.

The chain links TRBV10-1 to TRBJ2-1; 8 nucleotides align to TRBD1. This CDR3 is built from 13 residues. The V segment lost 4 bases and the J segment 9 bases; nucleotides outside the gene matches: 5. Germline-derived CDR1 and CDR2 are WNHNN and SYGVQD (reference sequence). The CDR3 loop reads CASSAGTGREQFF. The CDR3 nucleotides are TGCGCCAGCAGTGCCGGGACAGGCCGTGAGCAGTTCTTC.

The chain joins TRBV27 to TRBJ2-2; 8 bases agree with TRBD1. Germline trimming cut 8 bases from V and 3 bases from J; bases unmatched to any gene: 8. Germline V gene lookup returns CDR1 MNHEY and CDR2 SMNVEV (reference sequence). The CDR3 totals 15 residues. The CDR3 sequence: CASGRTGIYTGELFF. As DNA, the CDR3 is TGTGCCAGCGGAAGGACAGGGATATACACCGGGGAGCTGTTTTTT.

This clone turned up a few times. The V gene is TRBV9, the J gene TRBJ1-5; a weak D match, TRBD1 (6 bases). Germline V CDR1 and CDR2: SGDLS, YYNGEE. V dropped 2 bases and J dropped 7 bases, with 16 bases sitting between them. CDR3 length: 15 amino acids. CDR3 protein: CASSVGGDTGQPQHF. Written as DNA, the CDR3 is TGTGCCAGCAGCGTGGGGGGGGACACTGGGCAGCCCCAGCATTTT.

The V gene is TRBV5-1, the J gene TRBJ2-1, with 9 bases aligning to TRBD2. J lost 2 bases, V lost 3 bases, and 3 bases had no gene match. Per the germline V gene, CDR1 is SGHRS and CDR2 is YFSETQ. CDR3 length: 15 amino acids. Here the CDR3 DNA reads TGCGCCAGCAGCTCTAGCGGGGACACCTACAATGAGCAGTTCTTC. Protein product: CASSSSGDTYNEQFF.